This T cell receptor (beta chain) was identified in a study of CD8 T cells in Susac syndrome. Turning to this clonotype: Its target is unknown.

Overall study results and limits: As the study acknowledged, the number of individuals in its TCR sequencing and HLA analysis was relatively small.

Sequencing of TCR beta drew on CD8+ and CD4+ T cells from blood. Negative isolation was used for CD8+ and CD4+ T cells and FACS enrichment for TEMRA cells. It was with random hexamers that roughly 0.45 to 1 ug RNA was reverse transcribed. An immunoSEQ multiplex PCR generated amplified TCR beta CDR3 products spanning 54 Vbeta and 13 Jbeta. Via MiXCR, TCRdb re-called the immunoSEQ multiplex PCR reads, giving one row per CDR3 protein. The data show around 300,000 distinct CDR3 sequences, over 75% seen once. Germline CDR1 reads KGHSH; CDR2 reads LQKENI. CDR3 length: 14 residues. Trimming removed 3 bases from V and 7 bases from J, with 15 bases in between.

The chain is built from TRBV18 and TRBJ1-1, with D hard to call. The receptor comes from a human donor with multiple sclerosis. Sequenced input: CD8+ T cells from PBMCs. The CDR3 nucleotides are TGTGCCAGCTCACCTATCGACGGGGAGAGTGAAGCTTTCTTT. Its translation is CASSPIDGESEAFF.